The T cell receptor (beta chain) under discussion was sequenced for a study of CD8 T cells in Susac syndrome. Whole-study findings and limits: Regarding the TCR sequencing and HLA analysis, the study admitted that a relatively small number of individuals were involved.

The junction had 7 bases not matched to a gene; V was cut back by 4 bases and J by 0 bases. The V gene's germline CDR1 is SGHTA and CDR2 FQGTGA. CDR3 length: 18 amino acids. The study sequenced TCR beta in blood CD8+ and CD4+ T cells. After extraction with the RNeasy kit, roughly 0.45 to 1 ug of the RNA was reverse transcribed using random hexamers. Multiplex immunoSEQ PCR targeted 54 Vbeta and 13 Jbeta TCR beta segments. In TCRdb, the immunoSEQ multiplex PCR reads were re-called with MiXCR into one record per CDR3 protein. The profile shows around 170,000 distinct CDR3 sequences, approximately 95% of them singletons. As to this clonotype: As yet, its antigen is unknown.

This sequence joins TRBV7-3 and TRBJ2-6; 9 bases are shared with TRBD1. This TCR was recovered from a human donor with Susac syndrome. The sequenced sample was CD8+ T cells from PBMCs. DNA for the CDR3: TGTGCCAGCAGCTCCGCCGGGACAGGGCCCTCTGGGGCCAACGTCCTGACTTTC. It specifies CASSSAGTGPSGANVLTF.